These T cell receptor beta chains were read from a single sample in a study of response to subunit inactivated influenza vaccine. Using its own MiXCR run on the RT-PCR reads, TCRdb lists one record per CDR3 protein. In the table there are about 310,000 distinct CDR3 sequences, 20% to 25% of which are singletons. The sequencing here drew on PBMCs from blood, taken approximately 20 months after vaccination. Receptors originate from a man aged 50-75 years who received an inactivated influenza vaccine. CDR3s include the opening cysteine and the closing phenylalanine or tryptophan. The order of the fields is J gene, clone size, V gene, D gene, CDR3 DNA, CDR3 protein. The D gene is left open where the match is weak. Some rows have no size entry. The others give once, few or many, or a class for an expanded clone.

j_gene: TRBJ1-6
abundance: -
v_gene: TRBV30
d_gene: TRBD1
CDR3nt: TGTGCCTGGAGTCACGGACAGGCGAATTCACCCCTCCACTTT
CDR3aa: CAWSHGQANSPLHF

j_gene: TRBJ1-6
abundance: many
v_gene: TRBV4-1
d_gene: -
CDR3nt: TGCGCCAGCAGCCAAGTCGTGGACAACAATCCCTATAATTCACCCCTCCACTTT
CDR3aa: CASSQVVDNNPYNSPLHF

j_gene: TRBJ2-1
abundance: -
v_gene: TRBV29-1
d_gene: TRBD1
CDR3nt: TGCAGCGTTTTCCAACAGGGGGGCAACAATGAGCAGTTCTTC
CDR3aa: CSVFQQGGNNEQFF

j_gene: TRBJ2-2
abundance: few
v_gene: TRBV2
d_gene: -
CDR3nt: TGTGCCAGCCGTAGGGACCTACGCGGGGAGCTGTTTTTT
CDR3aa: CASRRDLRGELFF

j_gene: TRBJ2-1
abundance: few
v_gene: TRBV4-3
d_gene: TRBD2
CDR3nt: TGCGCCAGCAGCCCGACTAGCGGGATCTACAATGAGCAGTTCTTC
CDR3aa: CASSPTSGIYNEQFF

j_gene: TRBJ1-2
abundance: -
v_gene: TRBV28
d_gene: -
CDR3nt: TGTGCCAGCAGCCCGAGACCCCTCTCGGACGGCTACACCTTC
CDR3aa: CASSPRPLSDGYTF

j_gene: TRBJ2-1
abundance: -
v_gene: TRBV15
d_gene: -
CDR3nt: TGTGCCACCAGCAACAGGGATTACAATGAGCAGTTCTTC
CDR3aa: CATSNRDYNEQFF

j_gene: TRBJ2-5
abundance: -
v_gene: TRBV4-1
d_gene: TRBD2
CDR3nt: TGCGCCAGCAGCCAAGCCCTCCCGGGACTAGCCCAAGAGACCCAGTACTTC
CDR3aa: CASSQALPGLAQETQYF

j_gene: TRBJ1-2
abundance: -
v_gene: TRBV20-1
d_gene: -
CDR3nt: TGCAGTGCTAGAGGGCAGGCGAGCTACACCTTC
CDR3aa: CSARGQASYTF

j_gene: TRBJ1-2
abundance: -
v_gene: TRBV19
d_gene: -
CDR3nt: TGTGCCAGTCATACCGGGAGTCCCGGTCAAAGCTACACCTTC
CDR3aa: CASHTGSPGQSYTF

j_gene: TRBJ1-5
abundance: -
v_gene: TRBV20-1
d_gene: -
CDR3nt: TGCAGTGCCGGCCCCGCTCAGGGGTTCAATCAGCCCCAGCATTTT
CDR3aa: CSAGPAQGFNQPQHF

j_gene: TRBJ1-1
abundance: -
v_gene: TRBV20-1
d_gene: -
CDR3nt: TGCAGTGCTAGTAACGCTTACAACACTGAAGCTTTCTTT
CDR3aa: CSASNAYNTEAFF

j_gene: TRBJ1-5
abundance: few
v_gene: TRBV2
d_gene: TRBD1
CDR3nt: TGTGCCAGCAGTGGGACAGGAATTAATCAGCCCCAGCATTTT
CDR3aa: CASSGTGINQPQHF

j_gene: TRBJ1-4
abundance: few
v_gene: TRBV20-1
d_gene: TRBD1
CDR3nt: TGCAGTGCTCTCCAGGGGGCGCGGAATGAAAAACTGTTTTTT
CDR3aa: CSALQGARNEKLFF

j_gene: TRBJ2-3
abundance: -
v_gene: TRBV19
d_gene: TRBD2
CDR3nt: TGTGCCAGTAGTACCGGGACTAGTAAAACCCTAGATACGCAGTATTTT
CDR3aa: CASSTGTSKTLDTQYF

j_gene: TRBJ1-2
abundance: -
v_gene: TRBV7-2
d_gene: -
CDR3nt: TGTGCCAGCAGCTTAATAGTTGGGACCGCTGTCTATGGCTACACCTTC
CDR3aa: CASSLIVGTAVYGYTF

j_gene: TRBJ1-6
abundance: few
v_gene: TRBV9
d_gene: -
CDR3nt: TGTGCCAGCAGCGTAGAGGGGAGTAATTCACCCCTCCACTTT
CDR3aa: CASSVEGSNSPLHF

j_gene: TRBJ1-1
abundance: few
v_gene: TRBV4-3
d_gene: -
CDR3nt: TGCGCCAGCAGCCAAGAGGGCAGGGGGAACACTGAAGCTTTCTTT
CDR3aa: CASSQEGRGNTEAFF

j_gene: TRBJ2-2
abundance: few
v_gene: TRBV10-3
d_gene: -
CDR3nt: TGTGCCATCAGTGAGCGGGAGACCGGGGAGCTGTTTTTT
CDR3aa: CAISERETGELFF